Here is one TCR beta chain with its context. What it recognizes is unknown. The authors took one heparinised blood draw, averaging about 120 mL, from each donor. The data stem from a study of beta chain features in type 1 diabetes. Expressed TCRB transcripts were sequenced after all isolated RNA was converted to cDNA. Clones were read by immunoSEQ multiplex PCR, and TCRdb kept only the in-frame ones, dropping some. The table shows 35,000 to 45,000 clones, with over 50% occurring only once. The CDR3 is made up of 15 amino acids. Trimming pared 0 bases from V and 0 bases from J, leaving 9 bases between. CDR1 is SGHTA, CDR2 FQGNSA, per germline. General observations from the study: In comparison with healthy donors, patients had naive, central memory and Treg TCRB repertoires that appeared more similar. Type 1 diabetes patients had moderately but significantly shorter TCRB CDR3s in all four CD4+ subsets. A possible short-template PCR bias applies equally to patients and controls.

The sample consisted of Tregs from blood. This sequence originates from a man in his thirties or forties with type 1 diabetes. Some clones in this sample may be carry-over from other donors' samples. The rearrangement links TRBV7-2 to TRBJ2-7; weak D call: TRBD2 (5 bases). CDR3: CASSLASGSSYEQYF. For the CDR3, the DNA is TGTGCCAGCAGCTTAGCTTCGGGGAGCTCCTACGAGCAGTACTTC. Filled out from reference TRBV7-2 and TRBJ2-7, the complete variable domain reads GAGVSQSPSNKVTEKGKDVELRCDPISGHTALYWYRQSLGQGLEFLIYFQGNSAPDKSGLPSDRFSAERTGGSVSTLTIQRTQQEDSAVYLCASSLASGSSYEQYFGPGTRLTVT.